This T cell receptor beta chain was documented in a study of CDR3 diversity in severe acne (dated by TCRdb to about 2019). This clonotype was counted between two and nine times. The target of this receptor is not known. Base qualities are not at hand, and no much larger clone is one base apart. The cysteine opens and the phenylalanine closes a CDR3 of 14 amino acids. This entry keeps only the CDR3 DNA: 42 bases, framed from base 1. According to the germline V gene (reference sequence), CDR1 reads DFQATT and CDR2 reads SNEGSKA. V drops 2 bases and J drops 5 bases, leaving 16 bases in between. Library construction relied on PCR. This sample was sequenced with an Illumina HiSeq 2000. TCRdb reprocessing: public reads trimmed at Q25 with fastp, clones called with MiXCR, in-frame beta chains kept. Entries that share a CDR3 protein sequence are merged under the most common genes and DNA. A total of approximately 90,000 distinct CDR3 sequences appear in this sample, around half of them only once. In total, the top ten clones hold about 9.4% of the sample.

The source of this sequence is a male donor in good health, serving as a control. Rearrangement joined TRBV20-1 to TRBJ2-7; the D gene is possibly TRBD2, with 5 bases matching. The specimen sequenced was blood. CDR3 loop: CSARLAAFGDEQYF. The nucleotide sequence reads TGCAGTGCTAGATTGGCCGCCTTCGGGGACGAGCAGTACTTC.